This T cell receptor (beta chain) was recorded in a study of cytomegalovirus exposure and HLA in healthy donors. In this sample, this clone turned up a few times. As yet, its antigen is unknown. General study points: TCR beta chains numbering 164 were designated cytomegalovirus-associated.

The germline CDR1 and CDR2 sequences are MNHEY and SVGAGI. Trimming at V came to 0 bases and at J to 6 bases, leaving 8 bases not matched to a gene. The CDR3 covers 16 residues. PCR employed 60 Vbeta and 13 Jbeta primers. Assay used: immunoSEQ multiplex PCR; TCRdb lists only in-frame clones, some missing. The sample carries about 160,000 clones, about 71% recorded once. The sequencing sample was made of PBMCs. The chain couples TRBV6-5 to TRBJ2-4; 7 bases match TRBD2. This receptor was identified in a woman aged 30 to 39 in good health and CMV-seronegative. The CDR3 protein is CASSYSTSTGGNIQYF. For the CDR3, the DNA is TGTGCCAGCAGTTACTCGACTAGCACGGGGGGAAACATTCAGTACTTC.